The 16 T cell receptor beta chains reported below all come from one sample, sequenced in a study of blood T cells in healthy people across ages. A J-beta primer mix and a sample-barcoded 5' primer were used in a second PCR of roughly 6 to 11 cycles. MiXCR was run by TCRdb on the 5' RACE reads, yielding one entry per CDR3 protein. The repertoire holds approximately 730,000 distinct CDR3 sequences, with about 53% as singletons. The sequencing input was blood. The origin of the receptors is a man older than 75 in good health.

The chain employs TRBV29-1 and TRBJ1-2, with 10 bases aligning to TRBD1. V dropped 7 bases and J dropped 7; count of bases not matched to a gene: 12. The CDR3 consists of 14 residues. CDR1 is SQVTM and CDR2 is ANQGSEA in the germline V gene. The CDR3 here is CSGLNAGQGSGYTF. As DNA, the CDR3 is TGCAGCGGCCTAAATGCGGGACAGGGGTCTGGCTACACCTTC.

The gene calls are TRBV29-1 and TRBJ1-6; weak D call: TRBD1 (6 bases). This CDR3 is built from 13 residues. CDR1 SQVTM and CDR2 ANQGSEA come from the germline V gene. V was cut by 6 bases and J by 5 bases, with 11 bases left in between. The CDR3, as DNA: TGCAGCGTGAGGAGGACAGATAATTCACCCCTCCACTTT. Translated: CSVRRTDNSPLHF.

The chain has TRBV3-1 and TRBJ1-2, with TRBD1 matching over 9 bases. Germline V CDR1 and CDR2: LGHDT, YNNKEL (reference sequence). The ends lost 1 base at V and 4 bases at J; junction bases unmatched: 1. This CDR3 is 14 amino acids long. CDR3 sequence: CASSQGDRAYGYTF. Written as DNA, the CDR3 is TGTGCCAGCAGCCAAGGGGACAGGGCCTATGGCTACACCTTC. The variable domain in full, with the rest retrieved from reference TRBV3-1 and TRBJ1-2, is DTAVSQTPKYLVTQMGNDKSIKCEQNLGHDTMYWYKQDSKKFLKIMFSYNNKELIINETVPNRFSPKSPDKAHLNLHINSLELGDSAVYFCASSQGDRAYGYTFGSGTRLTVV.

The chain joins TRBV3-1 to TRBJ2-7; D not resolved. This CDR3 spans 13 amino acids. With 4 bases removed from V and 5 bases from J, the gap between germline ends came to 12 bases. The germline gives CDR1 LGHDT, CDR2 YNNKEL (reference sequence). This CDR3 reads CASSLIEGHEQYF. The CDR3 region has the DNA TGTGCCAGCAGCCTTATCGAAGGTCACGAGCAGTACTTC.

CDR3 in amino acids: CASSLGVHEMAFF. The DNA of the CDR3 is TGTGCCAGCAGCTTGGGAGTACATGAAATGGCTTTCTTT. J is TRBJ1-1 and V is TRBV5-5; no clear D. Trimming took 0 bases from V and 11 from J, leaving 14 bases between them. The CDR3 consists of 13 residues. CDR1 is SGHKS, CDR2 YYEKEE, per germline (reference sequence).

This rearrangement joins TRBV10-3 to TRBJ2-2; the match to TRBD1 covers 8 bases. The CDR3 is 14 residues long. With 4 bases clipped from V and 3 bases from J, the junction kept 1 base outside the gene matches. CDR1 is ENHRY, CDR2 SYGVKD, per germline. CDR3 region: CAISADRDTGELFF. DNA for the CDR3: TGTGCCATCAGTGCGGACAGGGACACCGGGGAGCTGTTTTTT.

This clonotype was observed a few times. This chain uses TRBV27 with TRBJ2-6; D not resolved. This CDR3 is 12 amino acids long. Trimming removed 7 bases at V and 0 bases at J, with 1 base between. Germline assignment: CDR1 MNHEY and CDR2 SMNVEV (reference sequence). CDR3 DNA sequence: TGTGCCAGCAACTCTGGGGCCAACGTCCTGACTTTC. It codes for CASNSGANVLTF.

The chain recombines TRBV27 with TRBJ2-7, with D tentatively TRBD1 (5 bases). There are 13 residues in the CDR3. Germline V gene lookup returns CDR1 MNHEY and CDR2 SMNVEV (reference sequence). Trimming shortened V by 8 bases and J by 2 bases, and 13 bases separated the two germline ends. The CDR3 loop reads CASFGAPPYEQYF. CDR3 DNA: TGTGCCAGCTTTGGGGCACCCCCCTACGAGCAGTACTTC.

The chain uses TRBV5-6 and TRBJ2-3; 7 bases line up with TRBD2. Germline-derived CDR1 and CDR2 are SGHDT and YYEEEE. There are 16 residues in the CDR3. V was pared by 6 bases and J by 0 bases, with 10 bases of the junction left unmatched. CDR3 DNA sequence: TGTGCCAGCACCCAACGCGGGGGATCTAGCACAGATACGCAGTATTTT. Translating it yields CASTQRGGSSTDTQYF.

This clonotype was detected only a few times. This chain connects TRBV12-3 or TRBV12-4 to TRBJ2-3; 8 bases agree with TRBD1. This CDR3 has 14 residues. The ends lost 6 bases at V and 14 bases at J; junction bases unmatched: 16. The CDR3 region has the DNA TGTGCCAGCAGGGGGACAGGCAGACACAGATACGCGTATTTT. Translating it yields CASRGTGRHRYAYF.

This chain uses TRBV7-2 with TRBJ2-4; TRBD2 might be the D (5 bases). The J call could be wrong; TRBJ2-7 is a better fit for the DNA end. This CDR3 is built from 15 residues. Germline lookup yields CDR1 SGHTA and CDR2 FQGNSA. The DNA of the CDR3 is TGTGCCAGCAGCCCTCAGCGGTTTCTACTCTACGAGCAGTACTTC. Translation gives CASSPQRFLLYEQYF.

The J gene is TRBJ2-5, the V gene TRBV5-4, with D tentatively TRBD2 (6 bases). Trimming shortened V by 6 bases and J by 3 bases, and 18 bases separated the two germline ends. The germline V gene encodes CDR1 SGHNT and CDR2 YYREEE (reference sequence). The CDR3 runs to 15 residues. The CDR3 DNA follows: TGTGCCAGCACCCCAATGGGGGGAAATAAAGAGACCCAGTACTTC. This sequence encodes CASTPMGGNKETQYF.

The chain joins TRBV9 to TRBJ2-1, with 7 nucleotides matching TRBD2. V was pared by 6 bases and J by 9 bases, with 15 bases of the junction left unmatched. The CDR3 runs 15 residues. Germline V gene data show CDR1 as SGDLS and CDR2 as YYNGEE. CDR3 amino acids: CASTQGPSGTGEQFF. CDR3 nucleotides: TGTGCCAGCACTCAGGGACCTAGCGGTACGGGTGAGCAGTTCTTC. Full variable domain (rest looked up from reference TRBV9 and TRBJ2-1): DSGVTQTPKHLITATGQRVTLRCSPRSGDLSVYWYQQSLDQGLQFLIQYYNGEERAKGNILERFSAQQFPDLHSELNLSSLELGDSALYFCASTQGPSGTGEQFFGPGTRLTVL.

The rearrangement uses TRBV6-1 and TRBJ2-1, with D hard to call. The CDR3 totals 13 residues. Trimming stripped 6 bases from V and 12 bases from J, with 18 bases between. Germline V gene data show CDR1 as MNHNS and CDR2 as SASEGT. DNA of the CDR3: TGTGCCAGCAGACCGAAGTCCCTCGATGGGCAGTTCTTC. Translation gives CASRPKSLDGQFF.

V gene TRBV25-1 combines with J gene TRBJ2-4; 9 nucleotides line up with TRBD1. Gene TRBJ2-7 matches the end of the DNA better, so the J call may be wrong. Germline CDR1 is MGHDK and CDR2 is SYGVNS. This CDR3 is built from 16 residues. The CDR3 coding sequence is TGTGCCAGCAGTGGATTAGCCGGGACAGGGACCTACGAGCAGTACTTC. It codes for CASSGLAGTGTYEQYF.

The chain links TRBV21-1 to TRBJ2-7. TRBV21-1 is annotated as a pseudogene. This CDR3 is 13 amino acids long. The CDR3 bases are TGTGCCAGCAGCAAAGCTGGAGTCTACGAGCAGTACTTC. The encoded protein is CASSKAGVYEQYF.